These 22 T cell receptor beta chains originate from one sample sequenced in a study of regulatory T cells in long-lasting Graves disease. Time point noted: persistent/refractory GD, antithyroid drugs over 5 years with positive TRAb. The TCR library was made from RNA that had been extracted from PBMCs in TRIzol. The TCR beta library used iRepertoire HTBI primers with Arm-PCR amplification of CDR3. MiXCR, run by TCRdb on the multiplex PCR reads, gives a single entry per CDR3 protein. Of about 290,000 distinct CDR3 sequences in the sample, 20% to 25% were seen once. Sample: peripheral blood mononuclear cells (PBMCs), taken when the disease was refractory, from a patient treated with antithyroid drugs. The receptors come from a female donor with Graves disease.

In the case of this clonotype: This sequence may be a read error, since a much larger clone differs from it by one base. The rearrangement uses TRBV28 and TRBJ2-7; the match to TRBD2 covers 8 bases. The CDR3 runs to 15 residues. The germline gives CDR1 MDHEN, CDR2 SYDVKM. The CDR3 spells CTSSSRPGLGYEQYF. As DNA, the CDR3 is TGTACCAGCAGCAGCCGGCCGGGACTAGGCTACGAGCAGTACTTC.

This clonotype was seen ten or more times. The chain carries TRBV11-2 and TRBJ2-5, with D perhaps given as TRBD1 or TRBD2 (5 bases each). The V and J ends lost 5 bases and 1 base respectively, with 11 bases between them. The germline CDR1 and CDR2 sequences are SGHAT and FQNNGV. The CDR3 runs to 14 residues. The CDR3 DNA reads as TGTGCCAGCAGCGAGGGACGGGTCCAAGAGACCCAGTACTTC. It translates to CASSEGRVQETQYF.

This clonotype was detected a few times. The rearrangement uses TRBV3-1 and TRBJ2-6; TRBD2 is a possible D gene (6 bases). CDR1 and CDR2 from the germline V gene are LGHDT and YNNKEL (reference sequence). V was trimmed by 1 base and J by 2 bases, leaving 9 bases between them. The CDR3 is 16 amino acids. CDR3 nucleotides: TGTGCCAGCAGCCAAGTGGCGGGGCCTGGGGCCAACGTCCTGACTTTC. It specifies CASSQVAGPGANVLTF.

This clonotype showed up just a few times. The rearrangement uses TRBV6-1 and TRBJ1-5, with D tentatively TRBD1 (5 bases). This CDR3 comprises 17 residues. Between the trimmed V and J ends, which lost 5 bases and 0 bases, there was a span of 17 bases. CDR1 is MNHNS, CDR2 SASEGT, per germline. The CDR3 DNA is TGTGCCAGCAGTCCCGTTGGGGGAGGAAATAGCAATCAGCCCCAGCATTTT. Translating gives CASSPVGGGNSNQPQHF.

The sample holds many counts of this clonotype. The chain has TRBV6-5 and TRBJ2-5; D is perhaps TRBD2 (5 bases). Per the germline V gene, CDR1 is MNHEY and CDR2 is SVGAGI. Trimming took 0 bases from V and 2 from J, leaving 10 bases between them. CDR3 length: 15 amino acids. The CDR3 is CASSYSDGMQETQYF. CDR3 coding DNA: TGTGCCAGCAGTTACTCAGACGGGATGCAAGAGACCCAGTACTTC.

The table lists this clonotype with many counts. CDR3 protein: CASSLTDNYGYTF. The CDR3 DNA sequence: TGTGCCAGCAGTTTAACGGATAACTATGGCTACACCTTC. V usage is TRBV12-3 or TRBV12-4 and J usage is TRBJ1-2; D is unclear. V was trimmed by 2 bases and J by 1 base, leaving 5 bases between them. This CDR3 comprises 13 residues.

J is TRBJ2-1 and V is TRBV15; D might be TRBD2 (5 bases). Germline CDR1 and CDR2: LNHNV and YYDKDF (reference sequence). This CDR3 region has 13 residues. V gave up 2 bases and J gave up 8 bases, with 10 bases separating them. As DNA, the CDR3 is TGTGCCACCAGCAGACAGGAGGCCTATGAGCAGTTCTTC. This codes for CATSRQEAYEQFF.

This clonotype came up a few times. The rearrangement joins TRBV30 to TRBJ1-6; 11 bases agree with TRBD1. V was pared by 7 bases and J by 6 bases, with 2 bases of the junction left unmatched. CDR1 GTSNPN and CDR2 SVGIG come from the germline V gene (reference sequence). This CDR3 has 13 amino acids. The CDR3 DNA reads TGTGCCTCAGGGACAGGGGGTAATTCACCCCTCCACTTT. This sequence encodes CASGTGGNSPLHF.

This rearrangement joins TRBV6-1 to TRBJ2-2; 8 bases fit TRBD2. This CDR3 is 16 amino acids long. CDR1 and CDR2 (germline): MNHNS, SASEGT. Losses at the gene ends were 6 bases for V and 5 bases for J; bases not matched to a gene: 11. The CDR3 DNA sequence: TGTGCCAGCAGAACCGCGGGAGGAGGGGTAACCGGGGAGCTGTTTTTT. Its protein product is CASRTAGGGVTGELFF.

The rearrangement joins TRBV6-1 to TRBJ2-4; D might be TRBD1 or TRBD2, each matching 5 bases. Trimming removed 2 bases from V and 8 bases from J, with 16 bases in between. The germline CDR1 and CDR2 sequences are MNHNS and SASEGT. This CDR3 is built from 15 residues. CDR3 sequence reads: CASSERDGEPYIQYF. DNA of the CDR3: TGTGCCAGCAGTGAAAGGGACGGTGAACCCTACATTCAGTACTTC.

The chain has TRBV6-9 and TRBJ2-3, with 11 positions matching TRBD2. This CDR3 spans 17 amino acids. From germline, CDR1 is MNHGY and CDR2 SVAAGI. V shed 3 bases and J 1 base; nucleotides not matched to a gene: 6. The CDR3 region is CASSYLSGRGGTDTQYF. For the CDR3, the DNA is TGTGCCAGCAGTTACCTTAGCGGGAGGGGCGGCACAGATACGCAGTATTTT.

Concerning this clonotype itself: The junction departs from the called germline gene at one end, perhaps through a read error. The gene calls are TRBV9 and TRBJ1-1, with D maybe TRBD1 (5 bases). The CDR3 spans 12 residues. CDR1 and CDR2 from the germline V gene are SGDLS and YYNGEE. The CDR3 spells CASSVSDTEASF. CDR3 in DNA: TGTGCCAGCAGCGTATCGGACACTGAAGCTTCCTTT.

This clonotype was recorded a few times. This rearrangement joins TRBV6-2 or TRBV6-3 to TRBJ2-2; D not resolved. This CDR3 spans 12 amino acids. V was cut by 0 bases and J by 7 bases, with 3 bases left in between. CDR1 MNHEY and CDR2 SVGEGT come from the germline V gene. The CDR3 protein is CASSYSIGELFF. In nucleotides, the CDR3 is TGTGCCAGCAGTTACTCGATCGGGGAGCTGTTTTTT.

This clonotype came up many times. The V gene is TRBV30, the J gene TRBJ1-5, with D hard to call. This CDR3 has 14 residues. Germline assignment: CDR1 GTSNPN and CDR2 SVGIG (reference sequence). Trimming removed 1 base at V and 0 bases at J, with 7 bases between. The CDR3 is CAWSGRYSNQPQHF. The DNA of the CDR3 is TGTGCCTGGAGTGGACGGTATAGCAATCAGCCCCAGCATTTT.

This clonotype was observed at least ten times. This chain joins TRBV20-1 and TRBJ2-7; D not resolved. V shed 7 bases and J shed 3 bases, with 13 bases lying between them. Germline-derived CDR1 and CDR2 are DFQATT and SNEGSKA (reference sequence). The CDR3 consists of 12 residues. Here the CDR3 DNA reads TGCAGTGTACGATGGAGCGACTACGAGCAGTACTTC. Residues: CSVRWSDYEQYF.

The J gene is TRBJ2-7, the V gene TRBV30; D possibly corresponds to TRBD2 (6 bases). V was cut by 2 bases and J by 5 bases, with 16 bases left in between. Germline CDR1 reads GTSNPN; CDR2 reads SVGIG (reference sequence). This CDR3 spans 14 amino acids. CDR3 DNA: TGTGCCTGGAGTAGGGACTCTTTCGTCGACGAGCAGTACTTC. Translated, it gives CAWSRDSFVDEQYF.

The sample holds many counts of this clonotype. V is TRBV29-1 and J is TRBJ1-5; 8 nucleotides agree with TRBD1. The CDR3 totals 13 residues. V gave up 6 bases and J gave up 3 bases; unmatched junction bases: 4. The germline gives CDR1 SQVTM, CDR2 ANQGSEA. CDR3 region: CSVGQANNQPQHF. The DNA of the CDR3 is TGCAGCGTGGGACAGGCGAACAATCAGCCCCAGCATTTT.

The table lists this clonotype with many counts. The chain combines TRBV11-2 with TRBJ2-4; D not certain. The germline gives CDR1 SGHAT, CDR2 FQNNGV. The CDR3 spans 11 residues. V lost 3 bases and J 8 bases, leaving 5 bases between the germline ends. CDR3 region: CASSFSYIQYF. DNA for the CDR3: TGTGCCAGCAGCTTTTCGTACATTCAGTACTTC. The full variable domain, its missing parts supplied by reference TRBV11-2 and TRBJ2-4, is EAGVAQSPRYKIIEKRQSVAFWCNPISGHATLYWYQQILGQGPKLLIQFQNNGVVDDSQLPKDRFSAERLKGVDSTLKIQPAKLEDSAVYLCASSFSYIQYFGAGTRLSVL.

V gene TRBV7-6 combines with J gene TRBJ2-7, with D perhaps matching TRBD1 or TRBD2 (6 bases each). Germline CDR1 SGHVS, CDR2 FNYEAQ. V lost 1 base, J lost 3 bases, and 13 bases lay in between. This CDR3 contains 15 residues. The CDR3 sequence: CASSLEAGQIYEQYF. In nucleotides, the CDR3 is TGTGCCAGCAGCTTAGAGGCGGGACAAATCTACGAGCAGTACTTC.

The sample holds many counts of this clonotype. CDR3 nucleotide sequence: TGTGCCAGCAGTTCATCCGGGATAAGGGGCTACGAGCAGTACTTC. Translated: CASSSSGIRGYEQYF. V and J are TRBV28 and TRBJ2-7, with D possibly called TRBD1 or TRBD2 (5 bases each). V shed 4 bases and J shed 3 bases, with 16 bases lying between them. The CDR3 consists of 15 residues. Per germline, CDR1 MDHEN and CDR2 SYDVKM.

V gene TRBV5-4 combines with J gene TRBJ1-2; D not resolved. Trimming took off 4 bases at V and 0 bases at J, with 13 bases between the two ends. CDR3 length: 15 amino acids. Looked up from germline, CDR1 is SGHNT and CDR2 is YYREEE (reference sequence). The CDR3 sequence: CASSRSLPPNYGYTF. CDR3 coding DNA: TGTGCCAGCAGCCGCAGTCTTCCCCCTAACTATGGCTACACCTTC.

Many counts were recorded for this clonotype. The chain uses TRBV13 and TRBJ2-7; 12 bases fit TRBD2. Germline CDR1 reads PRHDT; CDR2 reads FYEKMQ (reference sequence). V lost 5 bases to trimming and J lost 6 bases; unmatched junction nucleotides: 20. This CDR3 has 19 residues. The CDR3 bases are TGTGCCAGCAGCCCCGCCGTGGGACTAGCGGGTCTGATTCGGGCCGAGCAGTACTTC. This gives the protein CASSPAVGLAGLIRAEQYF.